This TCR beta chain stems from a study of STAT5B mutations in CD4+ large granular lymphocyte leukemia. The study's findings and limits: TRBV06-family usage was enriched in top patient clones (8/27) versus controls (2/35). No patients shared main leukemic clonotypes, though 20% to 25% appeared at low frequency elsewhere.

CDR3 length equals 14 residues. V was clipped by 10 bases and J by 3 bases; unmatched bases: 9. Germline CDR1 reads SGHNT; CDR2 reads YYREEE (reference sequence). As to this clone: Its antigen is still unknown.

Measured with immunoSEQ multiplex PCR; TCRdb has only the in-frame clones, and not every one. This table has about 31,000 clones, over 65% appearing once. Sequencing was carried out using CD4+ T cells from blood buffy coats. This TCR was sampled from a human donor in good health. The chain employs TRBV5-4 and TRBJ2-5, with 10 bases identical to TRBD2. CDR3 sequence reads: CASASGSREETQYF. In nucleotides, the CDR3 is TGTGCCTCGGCTAGCGGGAGTCGTGAAGAGACCCAGTACTTC.